This T cell receptor (beta chain) was obtained from a study of OX40 agonist ivuxolimab in advanced cancers. The CDR3 contains 14 residues. Trimming took 1 base from V and 0 from J, leaving 5 bases between them. Germline V lookup: CDR1 MNHEY, CDR2 SMNVEV (reference sequence). Sequenced by immunoSEQ multiplex PCR; TCRdb stores in-frame clones only, minus some. The sample contains around 74,000 clones, less than 95% of which appear only once. Material: CD4+ or CD8+ T cells sorted from blood, obtained in a trial of the OX40 agonist ivuxolimab. This chain uses TRBV27 with TRBJ2-3, with D uncertain. The sequence came from an adult with an advanced solid tumor such as melanoma, head and neck, liver or kidney cancer. Here the CDR3 reads CASSLYHSTDTQYF. The CDR3 nucleotides read TGTGCCAGCAGTTTATACCACAGCACAGATACGCAGTATTTT.